This T cell receptor beta chain comes out of a study of blood T cell repertoires in COVID-19. Overall study context: Samples taken during acute and convalescent COVID-19 were collected in the United States, Italy and Spain. T cells, B-cell-depleted T cells, or PBMCs supplied cDNA or gDNA.

In the authors' workflow: Amplification from reference gene primers served as the basis for estimated nucleated cell counts. The table came from immunoSEQ multiplex PCR; TCRdb's copy has only in-frame clones and leaves some out. That table furnishes V, J and clone size, whereas the DNA furnished D and trimming. The sample lists 200,000 to 250,000 clones; about 82% were seen once. V was shortened by 7 bases and J by 6 bases, with 11 bases between the two germline ends. This CDR3 has 12 residues. Specimen: peripheral blood. This receptor was obtained from a man older than 75 with acute or convalescent COVID-19. The rearrangement uses TRBV23-1 and TRBJ2-3; D unclear. TRBV23-1 is recorded as an ORF, its role being uncertain. The CDR3 reads CASTTQADTQYF. CDR3 DNA: TGCGCCAGCACTACCCAAGCGGATACGCAGTATTTT.